A selection of T cell receptor beta chains follows, all from one sample in a study of T cell repertoires in cytomegalovirus infection. TCRdb reprocessed the reads with MiXCR, giving one entry per CDR3 protein. The data contain fewer than 250,000 distinct CDR3 sequences, roughly an eighth of them singletons. The sample consisted of PBMCs. These TCRs come from a human donor in good health (CMV status not recorded). Some clones in this sample may be carry-over from other donors' samples. The conserved cysteine and the conserved F or W are not part of the CDR3 here. The D gene is left open where the match is weak. Not every row has a clone size; where given, it reads once, few, many or a size class.

D: .
J: TRBJ2-1
size: many
V: TRBV6-2/TRBV6-3
CDR3: ASSYSRQPSGNEQF

D: .
J: TRBJ2-5
size: many
V: TRBV7-2
CDR3: ASGIGLFQETQY

D: .
J: TRBJ1-1
size: many
V: TRBV7-9
CDR3: ASSLDVGRAF

D: .
J: TRBJ1-1
size: few
V: TRBV3-1
CDR3: ASSQDLQFGKAF

D: TRBD1
J: TRBJ2-1
size: many
V: TRBV28
CDR3: ASSPTGDEQF

D: TRBD2
J: TRBJ2-3
size: few
V: TRBV14
CDR3: ASSLRTSGRTSKADTQY

D: TRBD1
J: TRBJ2-7
size: many
V: TRBV29-1
CDR3: SVEGGSRGEQY

D: TRBD2
J: TRBJ2-5
size: .
V: TRBV20-1
CDR3: SAGIAGGPRKTQY

D: TRBD1
J: TRBJ1-2
size: few
V: TRBV29-1
CDR3: SADRGGYGYT

D: TRBD1
J: TRBJ1-2
size: many
V: TRBV7-2
CDR3: ASSSRGQAQGRYGYT

D: TRBD1
J: TRBJ2-7
size: many
V: TRBV7-2
CDR3: ASSPGTGSPSSYEQY

D: .
J: TRBJ2-5
size: few
V: TRBV20-1
CDR3: SARSGQETQY

D: TRBD1
J: TRBJ1-6
size: many
V: TRBV7-9
CDR3: ASSLGQAQSGLH

D: .
J: TRBJ2-7
size: few
V: TRBV24-1
CDR3: ATSDPGVSSYEQY

D: TRBD2
J: TRBJ2-7
size: many
V: TRBV12-3/TRBV12-4
CDR3: ASSFGLAGEQY

D: TRBD2
J: TRBJ2-3
size: many
V: TRBV7-2
CDR3: ASSLTSGGLPVTDTQY

D: .
J: TRBJ2-5
size: many
V: TRBV6-1
CDR3: ASLANVGSRETQY

D: .
J: TRBJ2-5
size: many
V: TRBV7-2
CDR3: ASSLRFGETQY

D: .
J: TRBJ2-7
size: many
V: TRBV7-2
CDR3: ASSLGDSRSYEQY

D: .
J: TRBJ2-7
size: few
V: TRBV6-2/TRBV6-3
CDR3: ASTKRQGGEQY

D: .
J: TRBJ2-3
size: few
V: TRBV6-2/TRBV6-3
CDR3: ASSDGKADRTDTQY